The 20 T cell receptor beta chains in this list originate from one sample, sequenced in a study of blood T cell repertoires in COVID-19. Sequenced by immunoSEQ multiplex PCR; TCRdb stores in-frame clones only, minus some. The sample lists 130,000 to 150,000 clones, approximately 80% occurring once. The sequenced material came from peripheral blood. All receptors come from a woman aged 35 to 49 with active or convalescent COVID-19.

J is TRBJ1-4 and V is TRBV6-6; 7 nucleotides line up with TRBD1. Germline CDR1 MNHNY, CDR2 SVGAGI (reference sequence). This CDR3 contains 15 residues. With 2 bases clipped from V and 0 bases from J, the junction kept 0 bases outside the gene matches. The CDR3 is CASSYGTATNEKLFF. In nucleotides, the CDR3 is TGTGCCAGCAGTTACGGGACAGCAACTAATGAAAAACTGTTTTTT.

This clone has a single count. CDR3 in amino acids: CASSPGTEHYEQYF. Here the CDR3 DNA reads TGTGCCAGCAGCCCCGGGACAGAACACTACGAGCAGTACTTC. The rearrangement uses TRBV5-4 and TRBJ2-7, with 7 bases aligning to TRBD1. Germline V gene lookup returns CDR1 SGHNT and CDR2 YYREEE (reference sequence). The CDR3 sequence is 14 residues long. The V gene end was trimmed by 4 bases and the J gene end by 3 bases; junction bases not matched to a gene: 7.

The gene calls are TRBV19 and TRBJ1-1; a possible D gene is TRBD1 (5 bases). Germline V gene sequence: CDR1 LNHDA, CDR2 SQIVND (reference sequence). V lost 8 bases and J 6 bases, leaving 16 bases between the germline ends. The CDR3 covers 13 residues. In DNA, the CDR3 is TGTGCCAGTCTTGCGGGGGGAGGCCCTGAAGCTTTCTTT. It translates to CASLAGGGPEAFF.

CDR3 sequence (DNA): TGTGCCAGCAGTGAATTTGCCAGGGGCGACGAGCAGTACTTC. It translates to CASSEFARGDEQYF. The V and J genes are TRBV25-1 and TRBJ2-7; weak D call: TRBD1 (6 bases). CDR3 length equals 14 residues. Germline CDR1 and CDR2: MGHDK and SYGVNS. Between the trimmed V and J ends, which lost 1 base and 5 bases, there was a span of 12 bases.

The rearrangement joins TRBV5-5 to TRBJ1-4; TRBD1 agrees at 7 bases. This CDR3 is built from 17 residues. V lost 1 base and J lost 7; bases outside the gene matches: 13. Germline V gene sequence: CDR1 SGHKS, CDR2 YYEKEE (reference sequence). CDR3 bases: TGTGCCAGCAGCTTGACGGGGACAGCCACCGGGACTGAAAAACTGTTTTTT. Translated, it gives CASSLTGTATGTEKLFF.

In nucleotides, the CDR3 is TGCGCCAGCAGCTCTTCCGGGACAGGGCTCTATGGCTACACCTTC. Translated, it gives CASSSSGTGLYGYTF. J is TRBJ1-2 and V is TRBV5-1; TRBD1 matches 9 bases. After removal of 3 bases from V and 4 bases from J, the junction contained 7 bases not matched to a gene. Germline lookup yields CDR1 SGHRS and CDR2 YFSETQ. The CDR3 totals 15 residues.

The chain carries TRBV5-1 and TRBJ2-1; 13 bases line up with TRBD2. This CDR3 region has 15 residues. V lost 4 bases and J lost 6; bases outside the gene matches: 4. The V gene's germline CDR1 is SGHRS and CDR2 YFSETQ. The CDR3 nucleotides read TGCGCCAGCAGCCCGCGGACTAGCGGGAGCAATGAGCAGTTCTTC. Translating gives CASSPRTSGSNEQFF.

The J gene is TRBJ1-4, the V gene TRBV11-2, with no clear D. This CDR3 has 16 amino acids. V was trimmed by 5 bases and J by 0 bases, leaving 13 bases between them. Germline CDR1 SGHAT, CDR2 FQNNGV. CDR3 DNA sequence: TGTGCCAGCAGCCGATCCACGGTTACAACTAATGAAAAACTGTTTTTT. As protein: CASSRSTVTTNEKLFF.

In regard to this clone: A junction end diverges from the germline sequence, so it may reflect a read error. The V and J genes are TRBV6-5 and TRBJ2-4; 7 nucleotides match TRBD1. Germline V gene sequence: CDR1 MNHEY, CDR2 SVGAGI. CDR3 length: 14 residues. This CDR3 is CASRAGTAENIQYF. CDR3 in DNA: TGTGCCAGCAGGGCCGGGACAGCCGAAAACATTCAGTACTTC.

The rearrangement joins TRBV13 to TRBJ1-2, with 8 bases identical to TRBD1. Unmatched junction bases numbered 5, after V lost 2 bases and J lost 3 bases. This CDR3 spans 15 amino acids. Germline V gene data show CDR1 as PRHDT and CDR2 as FYEKMQ (reference sequence). CDR3 coding DNA: TGTGCCAGCAGCTTATTTGGACAGGGCGACTATGGCTACACCTTC. Translating gives CASSLFGQGDYGYTF.

V gene TRBV11-2 combines with J gene TRBJ1-2; 9 nucleotides line up with TRBD1. Germline V gene sequence: CDR1 SGHAT, CDR2 FQNNGV. The length of the CDR3 is 14 residues. V shed 5 bases, J shed 7 bases, and the junction held 8 bases outside the gene matches. In nucleotides, the CDR3 is TGTGCCAGCAGCCCGACGACAGGGGGTACTGGCTACACCTTC. It codes for CASSPTTGGTGYTF.

The DNA of the CDR3 is TGTGCCAGCAGTCAAACCTGGGACAGACTGGACTATGGCTACACCTTC. This codes for CASSQTWDRLDYGYTF. V gene TRBV28 combines with J gene TRBJ1-2; TRBD1 aligns across 7 bases. The trim removed 5 bases at V and 3 bases at J, leaving 12 bases unmatched. CDR1 is MDHEN and CDR2 is SYDVKM in the germline V gene. CDR3 length: 16 residues.

This sequence joins TRBV28 and TRBJ1-2, with TRBD1 as a possible D gene (6 bases). Germline V gives CDR1 MDHEN, CDR2 SYDVKM. This CDR3 is 12 amino acids long. The V end was cut by 4 bases, the J end by 8 bases, with 11 bases between. The CDR3 loop is CASSSGAVGYTF. The CDR3, as DNA: TGTGCCAGCAGTTCAGGGGCGGTCGGCTACACCTTC.

The chain is built from TRBV20-1 and TRBJ1-1, with 11 bases that match TRBD1. Per the germline V gene, CDR1 is DFQATT and CDR2 is SNEGSKA (reference sequence). The CDR3 extends over 14 amino acids. V shed 3 bases, J shed 11 bases, and the junction held 11 bases outside the gene matches. The CDR3 region is CSASLGTGGLGAFF. The CDR3 nucleotides are TGCAGTGCTAGTCTCGGGACAGGGGGGCTCGGGGCTTTCTTT.

The gene calls are TRBV9 and TRBJ2-7, with D perhaps matching TRBD2 (7 bases). V was clipped by 4 bases and J by 9 bases, with 29 bases between them. The CDR3 is made up of 17 amino acids. Germline loops: CDR1 SGDLS, CDR2 YYNGEE. DNA of the CDR3: TGTGCCAGCAGCCCTAATCGAGGGGGGGGCACGGATCTACGGCAGTACTTC. It yields the protein CASSPNRGGGTDLRQYF.

The rearrangement joins TRBV7-9 to TRBJ1-4; D is uncertain. The CDR3 runs 12 residues. Per the germline V gene, CDR1 is SEHNR and CDR2 is FQNEAQ (reference sequence). Trimming pared 3 bases from V and 6 bases from J, leaving 5 bases between. CDR3 sequence reads: CASSFGDEKLFF. CDR3 in DNA: TGTGCCAGCAGCTTCGGGGATGAAAAACTGTTTTTT.

In this sample, this clone turned up once. The chain combines TRBV5-1 with TRBJ2-3, with a possible D match to TRBD2 (6 bases). The CDR3 consists of 14 residues. Trimming pared 7 bases from V and 7 bases from J, leaving 19 bases between. CDR1 and CDR2 from the germline V gene are SGHRS and YFSETQ. CDR3 nucleotides: TGCGCCAGCGGGGTAGCGGACCGAGGGAATACGCAGTATTTT. It translates to CASGVADRGNTQYF.

The chain combines TRBV4-1 with TRBJ1-1; 9 bases map to TRBD1. The CDR3 totals 14 residues. The V segment lost 6 bases and the J segment 4 bases; nucleotides outside the gene matches: 6. CDR1 is MGHRA and CDR2 is YSYEKL in the germline V gene. DNA of the CDR3: TGCGCCAGCAGTCCCGGGACAGGGACCACTGAAGCTTTCTTT. As protein: CASSPGTGTTEAFF.

The chain is built from TRBV10-3 and TRBJ2-5; 8 bases line up with TRBD2. Germline-derived CDR1 and CDR2 are ENHRY and SYGVKD. This CDR3 spans 15 amino acids. Trimming removed 3 bases from V and 2 bases from J; junction bases left unmatched: 5. CDR3 in amino acids: CAISEPVAGQETQYF. In nucleotides, the CDR3 is TGTGCCATCAGTGAACCTGTAGCGGGGCAAGAGACCCAGTACTTC.

The rearrangement links TRBV19 to TRBJ2-3; 10 nucleotides align to TRBD2. The CDR3 length is 16 residues. After removal of 4 bases from V and 1 base from J, the junction contained 5 bases not matched to a gene. CDR1 LNHDA and CDR2 SQIVND come from the germline V gene (reference sequence). The CDR3 loop is CASSTTSGRGTDTQYF. The DNA of the CDR3 is TGTGCCAGTAGTACCACCAGCGGGAGGGGCACAGATACGCAGTATTTT. Variable domain in full (rest from reference TRBV19 and TRBJ2-3): DGGITQSPKYLFRKEGQNVTLSCEQNLNHDAMYWYRQDPGQGLRLIYYSQIVNDFQKGDIAEGYSVSREKKESFPLTVTSAQKNPTAFYLCASSTTSGRGTDTQYFGPGTRLTVL.